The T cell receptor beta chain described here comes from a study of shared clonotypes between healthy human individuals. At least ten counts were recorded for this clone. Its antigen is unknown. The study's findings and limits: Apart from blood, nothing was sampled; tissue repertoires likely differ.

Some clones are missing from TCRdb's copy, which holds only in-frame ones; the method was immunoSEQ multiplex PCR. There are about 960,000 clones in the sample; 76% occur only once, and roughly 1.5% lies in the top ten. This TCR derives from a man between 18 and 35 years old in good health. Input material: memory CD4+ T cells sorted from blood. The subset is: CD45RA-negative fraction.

The CDR3 reads CATRDGPNQPQHF. The CDR3 nucleotides are TGTGCCACCCGGGACGGCCCCAATCAGCCCCAGCATTTT. The chain employs TRBV10-3 and TRBJ1-5; D perhaps matches TRBD1 (5 bases). The CDR3 is made up of 13 amino acids. Trimming pared 10 bases from V and 3 bases from J, leaving 13 bases between. Germline lookup yields CDR1 ENHRY and CDR2 SYGVKD.